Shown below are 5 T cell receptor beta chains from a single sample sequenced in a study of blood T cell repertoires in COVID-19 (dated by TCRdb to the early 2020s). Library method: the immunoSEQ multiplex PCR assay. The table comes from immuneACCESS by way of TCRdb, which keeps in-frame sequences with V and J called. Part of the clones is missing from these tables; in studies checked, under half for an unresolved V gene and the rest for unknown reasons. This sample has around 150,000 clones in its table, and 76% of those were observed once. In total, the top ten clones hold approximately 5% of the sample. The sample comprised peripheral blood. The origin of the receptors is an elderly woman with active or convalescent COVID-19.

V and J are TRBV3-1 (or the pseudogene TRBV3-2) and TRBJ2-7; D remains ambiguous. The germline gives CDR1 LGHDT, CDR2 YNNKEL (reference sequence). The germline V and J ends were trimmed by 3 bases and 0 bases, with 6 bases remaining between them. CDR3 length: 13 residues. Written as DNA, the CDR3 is TGTGCCAGCAGCCATTACAACTCCTACGAGCAGTACTTC. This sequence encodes CASSHYNSYEQYF.

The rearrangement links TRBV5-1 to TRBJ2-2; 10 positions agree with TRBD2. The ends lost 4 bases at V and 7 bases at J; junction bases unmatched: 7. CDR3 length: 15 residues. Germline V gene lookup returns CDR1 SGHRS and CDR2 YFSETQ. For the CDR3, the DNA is TGCGCCAGCAGCCGAACTAGCGGGGAGGTCGGGGAGCTGTTTTTT. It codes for CASSRTSGEVGELFF.

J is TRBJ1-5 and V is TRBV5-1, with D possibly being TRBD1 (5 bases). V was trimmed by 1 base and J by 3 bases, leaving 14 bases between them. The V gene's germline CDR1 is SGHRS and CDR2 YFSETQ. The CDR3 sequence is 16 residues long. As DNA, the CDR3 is TGCGCCAGCAGCTTGTCGGGCAGGGATTACAATCAGCCCCAGCATTTT. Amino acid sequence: CASSLSGRDYNQPQHF.

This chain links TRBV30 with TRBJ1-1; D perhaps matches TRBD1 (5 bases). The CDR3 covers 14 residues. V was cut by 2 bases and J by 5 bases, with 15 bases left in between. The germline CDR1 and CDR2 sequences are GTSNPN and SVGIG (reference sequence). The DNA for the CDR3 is TGTGCCTGGAGTTTAGGGGCTGGAAGTACTGAAGCTTTCTTT. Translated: CAWSLGAGSTEAFF.

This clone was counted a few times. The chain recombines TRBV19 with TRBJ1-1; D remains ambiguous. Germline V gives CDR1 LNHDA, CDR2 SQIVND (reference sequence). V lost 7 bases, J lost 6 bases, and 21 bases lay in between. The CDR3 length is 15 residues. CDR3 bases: TGTGCCAGTATCAAAACGGGTATCCACAAATCTGAAGCTTTCTTT. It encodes CASIKTGIHKSEAFF.